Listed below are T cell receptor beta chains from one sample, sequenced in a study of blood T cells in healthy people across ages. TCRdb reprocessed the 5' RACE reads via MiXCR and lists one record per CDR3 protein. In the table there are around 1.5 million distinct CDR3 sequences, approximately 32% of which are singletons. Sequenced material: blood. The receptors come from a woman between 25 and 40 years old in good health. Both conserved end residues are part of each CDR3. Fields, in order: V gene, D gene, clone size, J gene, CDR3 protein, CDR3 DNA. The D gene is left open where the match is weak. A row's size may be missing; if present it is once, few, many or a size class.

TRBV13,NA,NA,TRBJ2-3,CASSRLGGNTDTQYF,TGTGCCAGCAGCCGGCTGGGCGGTAACACAGATACGCAGTATTTT
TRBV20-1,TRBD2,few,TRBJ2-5,CSARASGGARETQYF,TGCAGTGCTAGGGCGAGCGGGGGGGCCCGAGAGACCCAGTACTTC
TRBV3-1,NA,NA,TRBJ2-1,CASSPGGGLQQFF,TGTGCCAGCAGCCCCGGTGGGGGACTCCAGCAGTTCTTC
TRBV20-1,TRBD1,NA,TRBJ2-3,CSATSDRKATDTQYF,TGCAGTGCTACCTCGGACAGGAAAGCCACAGATACGCAGTATTTT
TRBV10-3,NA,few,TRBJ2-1,CAISGLEWDEQFF,TGTGCCATCAGTGGACTAGAGTGGGATGAGCAGTTCTTC
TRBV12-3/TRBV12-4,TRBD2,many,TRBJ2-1,CASSLELAGGYNEQFF,TGTGCCAGCAGTTTAGAATTAGCGGGGGGTTACAATGAGCAGTTCTTC
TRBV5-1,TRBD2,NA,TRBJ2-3,CASSPLERGGLTDTQYF,TGCGCCAGCAGCCCCCTGGAGCGGGGGGGACTCACAGATACGCAGTATTTT
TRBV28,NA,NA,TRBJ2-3,CTSSRPQGLADTQYF,TGTACCAGCAGCCGACCGCAGGGGTTGGCAGATACGCAGTATTTT
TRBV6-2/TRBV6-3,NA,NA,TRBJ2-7,CASSYSTSGTEQYF,TGTGCCAGCAGTTACTCGACATCAGGGACCGAGCAGTACTTC
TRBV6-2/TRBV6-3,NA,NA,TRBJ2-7,CASSSTLSEQYF,TGTGCCAGCAGTTCTACCCTATCCGAGCAGTACTTC
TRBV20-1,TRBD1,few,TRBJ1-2,CSALVQGIANYGYTF,TGCAGTGCTTTAGTACAGGGGATAGCTAACTATGGCTACACCTTC
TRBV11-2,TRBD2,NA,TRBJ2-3,CASSLEGGGGTQYF,TGTGCCAGCAGCTTAGAGGGGGGGGGTGGTACGCAGTATTTT
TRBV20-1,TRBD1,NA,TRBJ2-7,CSARSGYRGDEQYF,TGCAGTGCTCGATCAGGTTACAGGGGTGACGAGCAGTACTTC
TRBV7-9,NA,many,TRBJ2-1,CASSLWGSGLRDEQFF,TGTGCCAGCAGCTTATGGGGTAGCGGCTTACGCGATGAGCAGTTCTTC
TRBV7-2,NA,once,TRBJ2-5,CASSLEGTAETQYF,TGTGCCAGCAGCTTAGAGGGGACTGCGGAGACCCAGTACTTC
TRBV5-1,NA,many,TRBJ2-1,CASSLEALSSYNEQFF,TGCGCCAGCAGCTTGGAGGCCTTGAGCTCCTACAATGAGCAGTTCTTC
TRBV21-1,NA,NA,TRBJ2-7,CAGSKPTVEAVPTYEQYF,TGTGCCGGCAGCAAACCCACGGTGGAGGCGGTGCCCACCTACGAGCAGTACTTC
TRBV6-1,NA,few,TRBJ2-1,CASCPAGTVSNEQFF,TGTGCCAGCTGCCCGGCAGGGACGGTCTCCAATGAGCAGTTCTTC
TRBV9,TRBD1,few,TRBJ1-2,CASSAETTPGQGYGYTF,TGTGCCAGCAGCGCTGAAACTACTCCGGGACAGGGCTATGGCTACACCTTC
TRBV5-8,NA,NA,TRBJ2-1,CASSPLEGSSYNEQFF,TGTGCCAGCAGCCCACTGGAGGGTAGCTCCTACAATGAGCAGTTCTTC
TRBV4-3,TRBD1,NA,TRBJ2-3,CASSQDYGTGYTDTQYF,TGCGCCAGCAGCCAAGATTACGGGACAGGGTATACAGATACGCAGTATTTT
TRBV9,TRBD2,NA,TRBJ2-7,CASSPRRLGGRIEQYF,TGTGCCAGCAGCCCCCGTCGTCTGGGGGGGAGGATCGAGCAGTACTTC
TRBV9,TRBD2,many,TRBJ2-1,CASSPLAGVFRDEQFF,TGTGCCAGCAGCCCACTCGCGGGGGTGTTTAGGGATGAGCAGTTCTTC
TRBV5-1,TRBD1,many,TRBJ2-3,CASSTGQGGTDTQYF,TGCGCCAGCAGCACTGGACAGGGTGGCACAGATACGCAGTATTTT
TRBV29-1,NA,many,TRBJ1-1,CSVEGVNTEAFF,TGCAGCGTTGAAGGCGTGAACACTGAAGCTTTCTTT
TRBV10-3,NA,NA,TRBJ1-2,CAISEYTGHYGYTF,TGTGCCATCAGTGAGTACACAGGTCATTATGGCTACACCTTC
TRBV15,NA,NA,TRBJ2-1,CATSRDRAGREQFF,TGTGCCACCAGCAGAGATAGGGCAGGGCGTGAGCAGTTCTTC
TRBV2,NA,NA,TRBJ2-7,CASSVGVRGEQYF,TGTGCCAGCAGTGTCGGGGTGAGAGGCGAGCAGTACTTC
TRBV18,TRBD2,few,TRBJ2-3,CASSPNTRGLASDTQYF,TGTGCCAGCTCACCGAACACCCGGGGACTAGCCTCAGATACGCAGTATTTT
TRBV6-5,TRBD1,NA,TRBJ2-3,CASRGTAIPREYF,TGTGCCAGCAGAGGGACAGCGATCCCCCGGGAGTATTTT
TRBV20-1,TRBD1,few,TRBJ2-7,CSASLRGPTYEQYF,TGCAGTGCTAGTCTCAGGGGGCCGACCTACGAGCAGTACTTC
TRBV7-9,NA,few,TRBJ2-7,CASSSRALPYEQYF,TGTGCCAGCAGCTCCCGCGCCCTTCCGTACGAGCAGTACTTC
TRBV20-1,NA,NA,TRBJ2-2,CSAAPSGTNTGELFF,TGCAGTGCTGCACCGAGCGGTACTAACACCGGGGAGCTGTTTTTT
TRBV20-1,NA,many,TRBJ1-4,CSAEDRTGEKLFF,TGCAGTGCTGAAGACAGGACCGGCGAAAAACTGTTTTTT
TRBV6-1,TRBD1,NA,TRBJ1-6,CASSEGTGGSPLHF,TGTGCCAGCAGTGAGGGGACAGGGGGTTCACCCCTCCACTTT
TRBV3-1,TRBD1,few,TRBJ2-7,CASSQAGTDYEQYF,TGTGCCAGCAGCCAAGCCGGGACAGATTACGAGCAGTACTTC
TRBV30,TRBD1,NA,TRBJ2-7,CAWGPGQGFLYEQYF,TGTGCCTGGGGCCCAGGACAGGGGTTTCTCTACGAGCAGTACTTC
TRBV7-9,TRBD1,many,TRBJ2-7,CASSDPTPGGAYEQYF,TGTGCCAGCAGCGATCCTACCCCAGGGGGAGCCTACGAGCAGTACTTC
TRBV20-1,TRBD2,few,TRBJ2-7,CSASGGGRIDYEQYF,TGCAGTGCTAGCGGCGGGGGGCGTATAGACTACGAGCAGTACTTC
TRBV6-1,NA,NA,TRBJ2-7,CASVNWGGRADHEQYF,TGTGCCAGCGTAAATTGGGGTGGCAGGGCTGACCACGAGCAGTACTTC
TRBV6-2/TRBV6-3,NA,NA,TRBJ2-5,CASSYSTVSLQETQYF,TGTGCCAGCAGTTACTCGACTGTATCGCTCCAAGAGACCCAGTACTTC